The sequence of this T cell receptor (beta chain) was determined in a study of blood T cell repertoires in COVID-19. Sequencing was performed with immunoSEQ multiplex PCR; in TCRdb, only in-frame clones are kept and a portion is missing. Of under 75,000 clones in the sample, 70% to 90% are singletons; the top ten hold roughly 2%. Between the trimmed V and J ends, which lost 0 bases and 9 bases, there was a span of 9 bases. The CDR3 contains 12 residues. Sequencing was carried out using peripheral blood. The chain employs TRBV5-3 and TRBJ1-1; tentatively, D is TRBD1 (6 bases). TRBV5-3 is an ORF; its function is uncertain. This receptor was obtained from a young man with acute or convalescent COVID-19. CDR3 nucleotide sequence: TGTGCCAGAAGCTTGGACAGGGAAAAAGCTTTCTTT. Its protein product is CARSLDREKAFF.